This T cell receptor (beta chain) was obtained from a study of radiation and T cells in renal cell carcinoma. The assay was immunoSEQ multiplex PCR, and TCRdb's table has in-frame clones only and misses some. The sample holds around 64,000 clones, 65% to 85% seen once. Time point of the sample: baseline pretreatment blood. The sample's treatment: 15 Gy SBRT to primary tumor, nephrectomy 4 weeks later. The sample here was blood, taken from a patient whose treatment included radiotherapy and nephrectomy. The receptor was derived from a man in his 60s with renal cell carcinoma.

The DNA for the CDR3 is TGCGCCAGTAGAAGGGGACAGGTGGATTCACCCCTCCACTTT. Translation gives CASRRGQVDSPLHF. The V and J genes are TRBV10-2 and TRBJ1-6; TRBD1 matches at 8 bases. This CDR3 contains 14 residues. Looked up from germline, CDR1 is WSHSY and CDR2 is SAAADI. Trimming cost V 9 bases and J 8 bases; bases outside gene matches: 9.